This T cell receptor beta chain was captured by sequencing in a study of T cells after posttransplantation cyclophosphamide listed by TCRdb under 2016. Turning to the overall study: The study tracked T cell repertoire reconstitution by TRB sequencing after myeloablative bone marrow transplantation using posttransplantation cyclophosphamide as GVHD prophylaxis. In 3 patients, up to 3 additional blood samples taken between 2 and 5.2 years after transplant also underwent TRB sequencing, as did pretransplant blood from 4 patients. Public TRB sequences were queried against a database of over 3,000 sequences associated with responses to pathogens, tumor antigens, self-antigens and alloantigens. Because TRA and TRB clonality were tightly correlated in fewer than ten samples, subsequent TCR analyses were focused on TRB only. Blood from every one of the roughly 30 PTCy patients who had 1-year posttransplant specimens underwent TRB sequencing. Antigen receptor sequencing was done on samples from 35 to 40 PTCy-treated patients and from approximately 16 related bone marrow donors of those patients.

Spanning cysteine to phenylalanine, the CDR3 consists of 11 amino acids. The only DNA kept is the CDR3, 33 bases in frame from the first base. As encoded in the germline V gene, CDR1 is SGHRS while CDR2 is YFSETQ. Findings and caveats that apply to the study as a whole: The TRB repertoires of T cells infiltrating skin or GI tract showed only limited overlap with the TRB repertoires of T cells in blood. At 1-2 months, donor-recipient similarity was low but rose over the first year, and the later blood repertoires were often dominated by donor CD8+ memory clones. Across 45 patients, recipient CMV seropositivity and CMV reactivation were highly associated with TRB clonality; PTCy diversity was similar to CNI/methotrexate controls.

Reading the label with the study, this specimen's treatment or condition is: high-dose cyclophosphamide on days +3 and +4 as single-agent GVHD prophylaxis. PTCy patients received busulfan and fludarabine conditioning, a related or unrelated marrow graft, and cyclophosphamide on days +3 and +4. The PTCy-treated patients were drawn from a prospective, multi-institutional clinical trial. Peripheral blood and bone marrow mononuclear cells were isolated by Ficoll-Hypaque density centrifugation and cryopreserved. This clone was recorded many times. Its antigen specificity is not known. At one boundary the junction diverges from the germline segment, which might be a read error. Genomic DNA was used for TRB sequencing, which was performed with the immunoSEQ assay at survey resolution or with the hsTCRB kit. Concerning the study's data processing: Initial read processing used immunoSEQ software, and repertoire analyses used the LymphoSeq R package. Clonality was computed as 1 minus normalized Shannon entropy; Gini coefficient was also calculated for each TRB dataset. To infer phenotypes in unsorted samples, TRB sequences from sorted subsets of the recipient or donor were mapped onto unsorted samples from the same recipient. TCRdb took over this immuneACCESS table, retaining in-frame rearrangements with V and J assigned. Such tables are incomplete; in checked studies, under half of the missing clones stem from an unresolved V gene, and the remainder is unexplained. The D gene and trimming were derived from the DNA, and the V and J assignments and clone size from that table. This sample holds about 2,300 clones in total, without any singletons. Around a quarter of the sample lies in the top ten.

This clonotype was sampled from an older female patient who received an allogeneic stem cell transplant from an unrelated donor, was CMV-positive, and had acute GVHD only. It is possible that, after a transplant, some T cells come from the graft donor. The chain is assembled from TRBV5-1 and TRBJ2-7; a weak D assignment points to TRBD1 (6 bases agree). The sequencing here drew on PBMCs, taken after an allogeneic stem cell transplant with post-transplant cyclophosphamide. The nucleotides read TGCGCCAGCAGTTTGGACAGCGAGCAGTACTTC. This translates into CASSLDSEQYF.